A selection of T cell receptor beta chains follows, all from one sample in a study of metastatic and nonmetastatic thyroid tumors. With MiXCR, TCRdb reprocessed the PCR reads. Here the sample spans tens of thousands of clones, about 15% being singletons. What was sequenced was blood. These receptor sequences come from a female donor with papillary thyroid cancer or a benign thyroid nodule (not recorded which). Some clones in this sample may be carry-over from other donors' samples. The CDR3 runs from the conserved cysteine through the conserved F or W. Fields, in order: clone size, V gene, J gene, D gene, CDR3 DNA, CDR3 protein. The D gene is left open where the match is weak. Rows give clone size only sometimes, using once, few, many, or a class for an expanded clone.

>many|TRBV18|TRBJ2-3|NA
TGTGCCAGCTCACCGGGTGACCGGGGATCCACAGATACGCAGTATTTT
CASSPGDRGSTDTQYF
>many|TRBV9|TRBJ2-7|NA
TGTGCCAGCAGCGCAGCCGGGACGGAGATCTACGAGCAGTACTTC
CASSAAGTEIYEQYF
>many|TRBV20-1|TRBJ2-1|TRBD2
TGCAGTGCTAGAGCGGAGGGTGGCGGGGGGGCCTACAATGAGCAGTTCTTC
CSARAEGGGGAYNEQFF
>few|TRBV5-6|TRBJ2-2|NA
TGTGCCAGCAGCTTTAAAGGGACAAAAAACACCGGGGAGCTGTTTTTT
CASSFKGTKNTGELFF
>many|TRBV20-1|TRBJ1-2|NA
TGCAGTGCTATGACAGTCAGATCTAACTATGGCTACACCTTC
CSAMTVRSNYGYTF
>many|TRBV6-2/TRBV6-3|TRBJ2-5|NA
TGTGCCAGCAGTAACCTACAGGGTCCGGAGACCCAGTACTTC
CASSNLQGPETQYF
>many|TRBV7-3|TRBJ1-5|NA
TGTGCCAGCAGCTTAGGGCCGGATCAGCCCCAGCATTTT
CASSLGPDQPQHF
>NA|TRBV11-2|TRBJ1-3|NA
TGTGCCAGCAGCTTAGATCAGGGAAACACCATATATTTT
CASSLDQGNTIYF
>NA|TRBV30|TRBJ1-3|TRBD1
TGTGCCCTGAGGTTACCGGGACAGGGGGCTGGAAACACCATATATTTT
CALRLPGQGAGNTIYF
>many|TRBV3-1|TRBJ2-7|NA
TGTGCCAGCAGCCAGGGTCCAGACAGGCTTTCGGGGGAGCAGTACTTC
CASSQGPDRLSGEQYF
>many|TRBV20-1|TRBJ1-2|NA
TGCAGTGCTAGCTCCGTGAGGGGTAGTGGCTACACCTTC
CSASSVRGSGYTF
>many|TRBV5-8|TRBJ1-5|TRBD1
TGTGCCAGCAGCCGGAGAGGGGGCGGACAGCCCCAGCATTTT
CASSRRGGGQPQHF
>NA|TRBV11-2|TRBJ1-1|NA
TGTGCCAGCAGCTGGTTAGAGGGGTGTCGAGGCACTGAAGCTTTCTTT
CASSWLEGCRGTEAFF
>many|TRBV20-1|TRBJ2-1|NA
TGCAGTGCTAGAGACCGCGGGGCTAATAGCTACAATGAGCAGTTCTTC
CSARDRGANSYNEQFF
>many|TRBV7-9|TRBJ2-7|NA
TGTGCCAGCAGCTTATTCTACGAGCAGTACTTC
CASSLFYEQYF
>many|TRBV28|TRBJ2-1|NA
TGTGCCAGCAGTTACTCGGCGGGGGCGTACAATGAGCAGTTCTTC
CASSYSAGAYNEQFF
>many|TRBV6-1|TRBJ2-7|NA
TGTGCCAGCAGTGACATGGGGTTTTCCTCCTACGAGCAGTACTTC
CASSDMGFSSYEQYF
>many|TRBV29-1|TRBJ2-2|NA
TGCAGCGTTGTTGGGGCCGGGGAGCTGTTTTTT
CSVVGAGELFF
>NA|TRBV11-2|TRBJ2-3|TRBD2
TGTGCCAGCAGCTTAGATGGGACTAGCGGGGGCGGTACGCAGTATTTT
CASSLDGTSGGGTQYF
>many|TRBV7-9|TRBJ2-1|NA
TGTGCCACCTCCAAGGTCCGAAAGGCTACCTATGAGCAGTTCTTC
CATSKVRKATYEQFF
>NA|TRBV5-6|TRBJ2-1|TRBD1
TGTGCCAGCAGCCTGGAGGGACAGGGAACCCCCTTATGGTTCTTC
CASSLEGQGTPLWFF
>many|TRBV6-1|TRBJ2-7|NA
TGTGCCAGCGGGTCCCCTCGAAGCTCCTACGAGCAGTACTTC
CASGSPRSSYEQYF
>many|TRBV6-1|TRBJ1-2|NA
TGTGCCAGCAGGGGGGGGCGACCGTCCAGTGACTACACCTTC
CASRGGRPSSDYTF
>few|TRBV6-1|TRBJ1-2|NA
TGTGCCAGGAGTGCGACGGATAACTATGGATACACCTTC
CARSATDNYGYTF
>many|TRBV19|TRBJ2-6|NA
TGTGCCAGTAGTAAAGGACAGACAAGCTCTGGGGCCAACGTCCTGACTTTC
CASSKGQTSSGANVLTF
>NA|TRBV19|TRBJ2-7|TRBD2
TGTGCCAGCATTTACTCGGGACTAGCTTCCGAGCAGTACTTC
CASIYSGLASEQYF
>many|TRBV13|TRBJ1-1|TRBD1
TGTGCCAGCAGCCCGCGGACAGGGGAAGCTTTCTTT
CASSPRTGEAFF
>NA|TRBV4-3|TRBJ2-7|NA
TGCGCCAGCAGCCATACTATCGGCCCGCGGGTCTACGAGCAGTACTTC
CASSHTIGPRVYEQYF
>NA|TRBV9|TRBJ1-1|NA
TGTGCCAGCAGCGTAGGGGGGATTAGGAACACTGAAGCTTTCTTT
CASSVGGIRNTEAFF
>many|TRBV19|TRBJ1-6|NA
TGTGCCAGTAGAGTCAGCCTCTTAGGAAGATCACCCCTCCACTTT
CASRVSLLGRSPLHF
>many|TRBV6-2/TRBV6-3|TRBJ2-7|NA
TGTGCCAGCAGTTACGGGCTCCTCGATTACGAGCAGTACTTC
CASSYGLLDYEQYF
>NA|TRBV30|TRBJ1-5|NA
TGTGCCTGGAGTGTACAGGGAAATCAGCCCCAGCATTTT
CAWSVQGNQPQHF
>few|TRBV20-1|TRBJ2-1|TRBD2
TGCAGTGCCGTAGGGACTAGCCCCAATGAGCAGTTCTTC
CSAVGTSPNEQFF
>NA|TRBV6-1|TRBJ2-7|TRBD2
TGTGCCAGCAGTACGCCGGGACTAGCGGGGGCCTCCTACGAGCAGTACTTC
CASSTPGLAGASYEQYF
>many|TRBV6-1|TRBJ1-6|TRBD1
TGTGCCAGCAGTGGGACAGGGGAAGGTAATTCACCCCTCCACTTT
CASSGTGEGNSPLHF
>NA|TRBV28|TRBJ2-2|NA
NA
CASSSRGGPRGAVFF
>many|TRBV6-2/TRBV6-3|TRBJ1-5|NA
TGTGCCAGCAAAATGGGGATGGGGAATCAGCCCCAGCATTTT
CASKMGMGNQPQHF
>NA|TRBV5-1|TRBJ2-7|TRBD2
TGCGCCAGCAGCAATCAAGCGGGAGGTTCAGACGAGCAGTACTTC
CASSNQAGGSDEQYF
>many|TRBV6-2/TRBV6-3|TRBJ2-1|TRBD2
TGTGCCAGCAGTAAGAGCGGGGGGCCCTACAATGAGCAGTTCTTC
CASSKSGGPYNEQFF
>many|TRBV19|TRBJ2-5|TRBD2
TGTGCCAGTAGTAACAGCGGGGAAGAGACCCAGTACTTC
CASSNSGEETQYF